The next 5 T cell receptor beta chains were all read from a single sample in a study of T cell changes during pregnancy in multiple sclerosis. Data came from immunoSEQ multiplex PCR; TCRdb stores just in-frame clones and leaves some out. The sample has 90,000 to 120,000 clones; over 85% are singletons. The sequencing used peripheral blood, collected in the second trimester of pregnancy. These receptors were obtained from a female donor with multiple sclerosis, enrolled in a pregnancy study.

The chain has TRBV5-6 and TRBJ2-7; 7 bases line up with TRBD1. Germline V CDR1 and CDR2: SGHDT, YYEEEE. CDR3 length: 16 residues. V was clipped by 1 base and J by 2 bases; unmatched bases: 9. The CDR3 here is CASSLYRGSVTYEQYF. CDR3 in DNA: TGTGCCAGCAGCTTGTACAGGGGAAGCGTTACCTACGAGCAGTACTTC.

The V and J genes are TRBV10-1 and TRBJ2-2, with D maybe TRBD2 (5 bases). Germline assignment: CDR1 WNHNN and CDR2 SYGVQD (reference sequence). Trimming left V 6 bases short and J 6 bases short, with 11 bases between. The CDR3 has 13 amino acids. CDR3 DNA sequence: TGCGCCAGCAGCTCCGGGGTGGCCGGGGAGCTGTTTTTT. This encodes CASSSGVAGELFF.

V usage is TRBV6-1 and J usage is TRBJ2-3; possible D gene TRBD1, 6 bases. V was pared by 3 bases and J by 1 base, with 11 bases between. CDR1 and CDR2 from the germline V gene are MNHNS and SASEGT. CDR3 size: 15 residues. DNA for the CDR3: TGTGCCAGCAGTGACATGGCAGGGGGCACAGATACGCAGTATTTT. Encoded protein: CASSDMAGGTDTQYF.

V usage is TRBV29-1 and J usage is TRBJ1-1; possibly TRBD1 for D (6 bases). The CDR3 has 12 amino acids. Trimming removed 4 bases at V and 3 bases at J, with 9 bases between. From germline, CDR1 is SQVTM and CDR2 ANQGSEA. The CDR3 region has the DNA TGCAGCGTTGTGCAGGGGCACACTGAAGCTTTCTTT. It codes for CSVVQGHTEAFF.

CDR3 bases: TGTGCCAGCAGCTTGGACAGGGCCTCGAACACTGAAGCTTTCTTT. It translates to CASSLDRASNTEAFF. The chain employs TRBV5-5 and TRBJ1-1; D is possibly TRBD1 (6 bases). Trimming took 0 bases from V and 1 from J, leaving 10 bases between them. The germline gives CDR1 SGHKS, CDR2 YYEKEE (reference sequence). This CDR3 is built from 15 residues.